These 15 T cell receptor beta chains came from one sample sequenced in a study of somatic mutations in cytotoxic T cells in rheumatoid arthritis. Method: immunoSEQ multiplex PCR; TCRdb's copy keeps in-frame clones and lacks some. The sample has 5,500 to 8,500 clones, about 75% seen once. Specimen: CD8+ T cells sorted from blood. The receptors derive from a woman aged 55-70 years in good health.

The rearrangement uses TRBV27 and TRBJ2-2; D is possibly TRBD2 (5 bases). Trimming left V 2 bases short and J 1 base short, with 5 bases between. CDR1 is MNHEY, CDR2 SMNVEV, per germline (reference sequence). The CDR3 is 14 amino acids. CDR3 region: CASSLRGNTGELFF. DNA of the CDR3: TGTGCCAGCAGTTTACGGGGGAACACCGGGGAGCTGTTTTTT.

V is TRBV27 and J is TRBJ1-1; 10 nucleotides match TRBD1. The CDR3 length is 13 residues. CDR1 is MNHEY and CDR2 is SMNVEV in the germline V gene (reference sequence). J lost 6 bases, V lost 2 bases, and 0 bases had no gene match. The chain's CDR3 is CASSLGTGAEAFF. The CDR3, as DNA: TGTGCCAGCAGTTTAGGGACAGGGGCTGAAGCTTTCTTT.

V usage is TRBV28 and J usage is TRBJ2-1, with 7 bases lining up with TRBD1. The CDR3 spans 16 residues. Germline values: CDR1 MDHEN, CDR2 SYDVKM. Trimming at V came to 2 bases and at J to 12 bases, leaving 16 bases not matched to a gene. In nucleotides, the CDR3 is TGTGCCAGCAGTTTACGCCGTAGACAGGGTATTCAATCGCAGTTCTTC. This codes for CASSLRRRQGIQSQFF. Drawing the rest from reference TRBV28 and TRBJ2-1, the complete variable domain is DVKVTQSSRYLVKRTGEKVFLECVQDMDHENMFWYRQDPGLGLRLIYFSYDVKMKEKGDIPEGYSVSREKKERFSLILESASTNQTSMYLCASSLRRRQGIQSQFFGPGTRLTVL.

CDR3 nucleotide sequence: TGTGCCAGCAGCCCGAGACTAGCGAGCGACAATGAGCAGTTCTTC. This gives the protein CASSPRLASDNEQFF. This chain uses TRBV7-2 with TRBJ2-1; 8 bases are shared with TRBD2. J gave up 5 bases and V 5 bases, and 8 bases lay outside the gene matches. In germline, CDR1 is SGHTA, CDR2 FQGNSA. There are 15 residues in the CDR3.

This chain connects TRBV7-3 to TRBJ1-1; 8 bases match TRBD1. V gave up 4 bases and J gave up 1 base; unmatched junction bases: 5. The CDR3 has 15 residues. CDR1 and CDR2 (germline): SGHTA, FQGTGA. The CDR3: CASSSFDRGNTEAFF. The CDR3 DNA sequence: TGTGCCAGCAGCTCCTTCGACAGGGGGAACACTGAAGCTTTCTTT.

This clone is deemed medium-sized. The chain has TRBV10-1 and TRBJ2-3; weak D call: TRBD2 (5 bases). The CDR3 consists of 16 residues. Germline V lookup: CDR1 WNHNN, CDR2 SYGVQD (reference sequence). V was cut by 5 bases and J by 4 bases, with 19 bases left in between. The DNA of the CDR3 is TGCGCCAGCAGTCAAACTGTCGGGGTTAGTGCAGATACGCAGTATTTT. It codes for CASSQTVGVSADTQYF.

This chain uses TRBV30 with TRBJ1-5; the D gene is possibly TRBD1 (5 bases). The CDR3 is 14 amino acids. V was cut by 4 bases and J by 0 bases, with 10 bases left in between. Germline CDR1 and CDR2: GTSNPN and SVGIG (reference sequence). CDR3 region: CAWTRQNSNQPQHF. The CDR3 DNA reads as TGTGCCTGGACTCGACAGAATAGCAATCAGCCCCAGCATTTT.

The chain couples TRBV29-1 to TRBJ2-7; 12 bases agree with TRBD2. Germline assignment: CDR1 SQVTM and CDR2 ANQGSEA. The CDR3 totals 17 residues. V was clipped by 6 bases and J by 5 bases; unmatched bases: 17. CDR3 bases: TGCAGCGTCGTATTGGTTCTAGCGGGAGGGCCGGACAACGAGCAGTACTTC. It is translated as CSVVLVLAGGPDNEQYF.

The chain couples TRBV5-5 to TRBJ2-7; possible D gene TRBD2, 6 bases. CDR3 length: 12 residues. CDR1 and CDR2 (germline): SGHKS, YYEKEE (reference sequence). The V end was cut by 0 bases, the J end by 7 bases, with 8 bases between. CDR3 nucleotide sequence: TGTGCCAGCAGCTTGGGACGGGGGGAGCAGTACTTC. This translates into CASSLGRGEQYF.

The rearrangement links TRBV10-3 to TRBJ2-1; 7 bases are shared with TRBD1. The CDR3 is 15 amino acids. Losses at the gene ends were 0 bases for V and 5 bases for J; bases not matched to a gene: 4. In germline, CDR1 is ENHRY, CDR2 SYGVKD. The CDR3 region has the DNA TGTGCCATCAGTGAGTCGAGCCAGGGGGACAATGAGCAGTTCTTC. Protein: CAISESSQGDNEQFF.

The rearrangement joins TRBV11-2 to TRBJ2-3; D is undetermined. The CDR3 length is 17 residues. Trimming stripped 5 bases from V and 1 base from J, with 19 bases between. CDR1 and CDR2 from the germline V gene are SGHAT and FQNNGV. As DNA, the CDR3 is TGTGCCAGCAGCCTCCCTTTCGCGGCCATTCGCACAGATACGCAGTATTTT. Translated, it gives CASSLPFAAIRTDTQYF. The full variable domain, its missing parts supplied by reference TRBV11-2 and TRBJ2-3, is EAGVAQSPRYKIIEKRQSVAFWCNPISGHATLYWYQQILGQGPKLLIQFQNNGVVDDSQLPKDRFSAERLKGVDSTLKIQPAKLEDSAVYLCASSLPFAAIRTDTQYFGPGTRLTVL.

The CDR3 region has the DNA TGTGCCATCAGTGAAGGACTAGCGGGCGCTAGCTCCTACGAGCAGTACTTC. As protein: CAISEGLAGASSYEQYF. V usage is TRBV10-3 and J usage is TRBJ2-7; 11 nucleotides agree with TRBD2. Germline V gene lookup returns CDR1 ENHRY and CDR2 SYGVKD. This CDR3 is 17 amino acids long. Losses at the gene ends were 3 bases for V and 0 bases for J; bases not matched to a gene: 7.

This rearrangement joins TRBV21-1 to TRBJ2-1; the table's D gene call, TRBD1, was not cross checked with the DNA. TRBV21-1 counts as a pseudogene. There are 13 residues in the CDR3. The DNA for the CDR3 is TGTGCCAGCAGCAAATGCAGAAACAATGAGCAGTTCTTC. It is translated as CASSKCRNNEQFF.

The chain joins TRBV11-2 to TRBJ1-4; 8 bases map to TRBD1. The CDR3 runs 18 residues. V gave up 2 bases and J gave up 0 bases; unmatched junction bases: 8. The germline V gene has CDR1 SGHAT and CDR2 FQNNGV. DNA of the CDR3: TGTGCCAGCAGCTTATGGAGGACAGGGCCCGCAACTAATGAAAAACTGTTTTTT. Encoded protein: CASSLWRTGPATNEKLFF. The full variable domain, its missing parts supplied by reference TRBV11-2 and TRBJ1-4, is EAGVAQSPRYKIIEKRQSVAFWCNPISGHATLYWYQQILGQGPKLLIQFQNNGVVDDSQLPKDRFSAERLKGVDSTLKIQPAKLEDSAVYLCASSLWRTGPATNEKLFFGSGTQLSVL.

The rearrangement uses TRBV6-6 and TRBJ2-5, with 10 bases matching TRBD2. From germline, CDR1 is MNHNY and CDR2 SVGAGI (reference sequence). The CDR3 runs to 14 residues. Trimming removed 4 bases from V and 4 bases from J; junction bases left unmatched: 3. The CDR3 region has the DNA TGTGCCAGCAGTTTGTGGACTAGCGGAGAGACCCAGTACTTC. Its translation is CASSLWTSGETQYF.